The entry that follows covers one T cell receptor (beta chain) sequence. This entry is derived from a study of blood T cell repertoires in COVID-19. Authors' methods: From reference gene primer amplification, estimates of nucleated cell counts were derived. Some clones are missing from TCRdb's copy, which holds only in-frame ones; the method was immunoSEQ multiplex PCR. That table supplies the V and J calls and clone size; D and trimming were determined from the DNA. The repertoire holds 180,000 or so clones, 82% seen once, with roughly 11% in the top ten. The ends lost 3 bases at V and 8 bases at J; junction bases unmatched: 10. The germline V gene has CDR1 LNHDA and CDR2 SQIVND (reference sequence). This CDR3 comprises 15 residues.

This chain connects TRBV19 to TRBJ2-1; 7 bases agree with TRBD2. The sample taken for sequencing was PBMCs or T cells enriched from blood (not recorded which). The sequence was collected from a man over 45 who had recovered from COVID-19. The CDR3 nucleotides read TGTGCCAGTAGTATCAGCGGGGTGTCGTTCGATGAGCAGTTCTTC. Protein sequence: CASSISGVSFDEQFF.